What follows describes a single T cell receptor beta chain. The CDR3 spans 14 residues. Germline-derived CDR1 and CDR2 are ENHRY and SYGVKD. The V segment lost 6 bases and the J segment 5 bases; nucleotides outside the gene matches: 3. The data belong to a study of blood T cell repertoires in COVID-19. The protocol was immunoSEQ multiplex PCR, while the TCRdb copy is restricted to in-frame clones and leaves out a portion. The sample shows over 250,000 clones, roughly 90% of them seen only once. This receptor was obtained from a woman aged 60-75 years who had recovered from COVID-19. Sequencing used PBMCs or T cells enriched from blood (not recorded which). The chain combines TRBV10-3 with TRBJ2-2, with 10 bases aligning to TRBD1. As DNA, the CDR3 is TGTGCCATCAGGGGACAGGGGTCGACCGGGGAGCTGTTTTTT. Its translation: CAIRGQGSTGELFF.